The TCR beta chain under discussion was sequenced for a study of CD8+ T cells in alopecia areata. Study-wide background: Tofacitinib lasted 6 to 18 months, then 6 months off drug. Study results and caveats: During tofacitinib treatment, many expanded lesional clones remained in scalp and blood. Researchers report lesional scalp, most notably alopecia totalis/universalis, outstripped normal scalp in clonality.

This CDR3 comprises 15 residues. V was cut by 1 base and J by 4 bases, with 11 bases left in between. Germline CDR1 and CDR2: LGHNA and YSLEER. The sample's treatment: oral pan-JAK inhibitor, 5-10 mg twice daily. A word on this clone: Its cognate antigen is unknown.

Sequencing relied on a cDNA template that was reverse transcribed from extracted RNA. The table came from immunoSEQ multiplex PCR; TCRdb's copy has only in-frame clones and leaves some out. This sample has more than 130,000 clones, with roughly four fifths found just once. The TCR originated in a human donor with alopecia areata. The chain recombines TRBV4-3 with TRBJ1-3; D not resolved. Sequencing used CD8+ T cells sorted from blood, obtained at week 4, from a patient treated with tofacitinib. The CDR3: CASSQGSASGNTIYF. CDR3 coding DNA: TGCGCCAGCAGCCAAGGTTCGGCATCGGGAAACACCATATATTTT.